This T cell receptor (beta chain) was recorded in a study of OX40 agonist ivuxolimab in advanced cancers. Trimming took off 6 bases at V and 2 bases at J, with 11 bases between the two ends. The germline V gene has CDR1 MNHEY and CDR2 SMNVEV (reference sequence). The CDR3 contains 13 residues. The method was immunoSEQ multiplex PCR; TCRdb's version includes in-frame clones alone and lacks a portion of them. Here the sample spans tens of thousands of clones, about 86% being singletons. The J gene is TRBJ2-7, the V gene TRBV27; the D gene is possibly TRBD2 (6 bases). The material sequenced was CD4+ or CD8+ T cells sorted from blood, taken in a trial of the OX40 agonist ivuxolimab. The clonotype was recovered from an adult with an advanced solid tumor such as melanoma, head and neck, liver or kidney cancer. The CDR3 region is CASRPGGAYEQYF. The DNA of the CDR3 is TGTGCCAGCAGGCCCGGGGGAGCCTACGAGCAGTACTTC.